This T cell receptor beta chain was recovered during a study of shared clonotypes between healthy human individuals. At the level of the study: Those who served as donors were a couple of women and a few men between the ages of 18 and 49. A donor's plate count was three for CD4 naive and three for CD4 memory; CD8 naive had two and CD8 memory one.

General study findings and limits: The rarefaction results pointed to incomplete sorted-subset sequencing despite large depth.

Per the germline V gene, CDR1 is SGHNT and CDR2 is YYREEE (reference sequence). The V end lost 0 bases, the J end lost 0 bases, and 10 bases lay between the germline ends. CDR3 length: 17 amino acids. As regards this clone: Its cognate antigen is unknown.

The table came from immunoSEQ multiplex PCR; TCRdb's copy has only in-frame clones and leaves some out. Of more than 2 million clones detected, around 95% appear once; the ten largest clones hold around 0.13%. The chain is built from TRBV5-4 and TRBJ2-6; D remains unclear. The TCR comes from a man younger than 30 in good health. The material sequenced was naive CD4+ T cells sorted from blood. The sample's subset: CD45RA+ positively selected. CDR3 sequence: CASSLAEKSSGANVLTF. The CDR3 nucleotides are TGTGCCAGCAGCTTGGCGGAAAAGAGCTCTGGGGCCAACGTCCTGACTTTC.